Below are 15 T cell receptor beta chains sequenced from a single sample in a study of blood T cell repertoires in COVID-19. TCRdb keeps only in-frame clones here, not all; method: immunoSEQ multiplex PCR. The table has 350,000 or so clones, roughly 85% seen once. The sequencing sample was made of PBMCs or T cells enriched from blood (not recorded which). The receptors stem from a middle-aged woman with acute COVID-19.

This clone was seen just once. The chain combines TRBV5-5 with TRBJ1-5, with a tentative D call TRBD1 (5 bases). CDR3 size: 18 residues. The germline V gene encodes CDR1 SGHKS and CDR2 YYEKEE (reference sequence). Trimming cost V 5 bases and J 6 bases, with 27 bases left between them. The DNA of the CDR3 is TGTGCCAGCAGGAATATAATAGAGGTCCAGGGCCGAAGTCAGCCCCAGCATTTT. This encodes CASRNIIEVQGRSQPQHF.

The count of this clone is one. This sequence joins TRBV5-1 and TRBJ1-1, with D possibly matching TRBD1 (6 bases). The length of the CDR3 is 13 residues. Germline values: CDR1 SGHRS, CDR2 YFSETQ. The V gene lost 4 bases and the J gene lost 3 bases, with 10 bases spanning the gap. The CDR3 nucleotides read TGCGCCAGCAGCCCAGGGGTGTACACTGAAGCTTTCTTT. It translates to CASSPGVYTEAFF.

The chain employs TRBV11-3 and TRBJ2-3, with TRBD2 as a possible D gene (6 bases). Trimming removed 3 bases from V and 3 bases from J, with 10 bases in between. This CDR3 is built from 14 residues. Germline V CDR1 and CDR2: SGHNT, YENEEA. This CDR3 reads CASSLSRGTDTQYF. The DNA of the CDR3 is TGTGCCAGCAGCTTGAGTCGGGGGACAGATACGCAGTATTTT.

The CDR3 spells CASSYPLGSRTYEQYF. The CDR3 bases are TGTGCCAGCAGTTACCCTCTGGGCTCCAGGACCTACGAGCAGTACTTC. The rearrangement links TRBV6-2 or TRBV6-3 to TRBJ2-7; D remains ambiguous. CDR1 and CDR2 from the germline V gene are MNHEY and SVGEGT. Deletions cut 2 bases from V and 2 bases from J, with 16 bases between. The CDR3 sequence is 16 residues long.

This clone has only a few counts. This chain links TRBV7-9 with TRBJ2-1; possibly TRBD2 for D (6 bases). CDR1 is SEHNR and CDR2 is FQNEAQ in the germline V gene (reference sequence). This CDR3 has 15 residues. Trimming shortened V by 3 bases and J by 6 bases, and 15 bases separated the two germline ends. The CDR3 DNA reads TGTGCCAGCAGCTTTATCCGGGACTCCAGCAATGAGCAGTTCTTC. This translates into CASSFIRDSSNEQFF.

The chain employs TRBV2 and TRBJ2-5, with 9 bases fitting TRBD2. The V gene's germline CDR1 is SNHLY and CDR2 FYNNEI. The CDR3 spans 16 residues. V lost 3 bases, J lost 3 bases, and 8 bases stayed unmatched. The CDR3 loop is CASSDGMASGEETQYF. In DNA, the CDR3 is TGTGCCAGCAGTGATGGAATGGCTAGCGGGGAAGAGACCCAGTACTTC.

The rearrangement links TRBV30 to TRBJ2-7; the D gene is possibly TRBD2 (5 bases). There are 13 residues in the CDR3. Germline V lookup: CDR1 GTSNPN, CDR2 SVGIG (reference sequence). Deletions cut 5 bases from V and 7 bases from J, with 18 bases between. DNA for the CDR3: TGTGCCTGGGTGAGAGGGAGAGGCCTGGAGCAGTACTTC. It encodes CAWVRGRGLEQYF.

The chain uses TRBV2 and TRBJ2-3; D is ambiguous. V was shortened by 4 bases and J by 3 bases, with 11 bases between the two germline ends. The CDR3 totals 14 residues. Looked up from germline, CDR1 is SNHLY and CDR2 is FYNNEI. In DNA form, the CDR3 reads TGTGCCAGCAGTGCCGCTGCCAGAACAGATACGCAGTATTTT. Protein product: CASSAAARTDTQYF. The entire variable domain, with the rest obtained from reference TRBV2 and TRBJ2-3, is as follows: EPEVTQTPSHQVTQMGQEVILRCVPISNHLYFYWYRQILGQKVEFLVSFYNNEISEKSEIFDDQFSVERPDGSNFTLKIRSTKLEDSAMYFCASSAAARTDTQYFGPGTRLTVL.

Only one count was recorded for this clone. The chain recombines TRBV24-1 with TRBJ2-1, with D possibly TRBD1 on 6 matching bases. The CDR3 length is 23 residues. The V end was cut by 0 bases, the J end by 7 bases, with 36 bases between. The germline CDR1 and CDR2 sequences are KGHDR and SFDVKD. The CDR3 region has the DNA TGTGCCACCAGTGATTTGCTTTTAGACAGAAACAGGGTGTCTAGGTGTGGGTTTAATGAGCAGTTCTTC. This sequence encodes CATSDLLLDRNRVSRCGFNEQFF.

The J gene is TRBJ2-3, the V gene TRBV9, with D uncertain. Looked up from germline, CDR1 is SGDLS and CDR2 is YYNGEE. The CDR3 covers 15 residues. V was pared by 0 bases and J by 3 bases, with 11 bases between. The CDR3 protein is CASSVAVRPTDTQYF. In DNA, the CDR3 is TGTGCCAGCAGCGTAGCTGTCAGGCCAACAGATACGCAGTATTTT.

The rearrangement links TRBV9 to TRBJ2-2; 13 nucleotides match TRBD2. The CDR3 contains 17 residues. The junction had 7 bases not matched to a gene; V was cut back by 4 bases and J by 4 bases. In germline, CDR1 is SGDLS, CDR2 YYNGEE. The CDR3 protein is CASSPRTSGSTTGELFF. In nucleotides, the CDR3 is TGTGCCAGCAGCCCCCGGACTAGCGGGAGCACCACCGGGGAGCTGTTTTTT.

This chain joins TRBV19 and TRBJ1-3; 8 nucleotides match TRBD1. Unmatched junction bases numbered 7, after V lost 9 bases and J lost 6 bases. The CDR3 runs to 13 residues. CDR1 LNHDA and CDR2 SQIVND come from the germline V gene (reference sequence). The CDR3 DNA follows: TGTGCCAGAGCTGGGACAGGAGAAAACACCATATATTTT. Translating it yields CARAGTGENTIYF.

The chain carries TRBV5-1 and TRBJ1-2; the match to TRBD1 covers 12 bases. The CDR3 covers 14 residues. In germline, CDR1 is SGHRS, CDR2 YFSETQ. The V and J ends lost 4 bases and 8 bases, in that order; junction bases with no gene match: 6. The CDR3 protein is CASSAGQGASGYTF. The DNA for the CDR3 is TGCGCCAGCAGCGCGGGACAGGGGGCTTCAGGCTACACCTTC.

This clone was seen just once. This CDR3 is CASSIRSLNTGELFF. CDR3 nucleotide sequence: TGTGCCAGTAGTATTCGCAGTTTGAACACCGGGGAGCTGTTTTTT. This chain links TRBV19 with TRBJ2-2; D ambiguous. The CDR3 runs 15 residues. Germline V lookup: CDR1 LNHDA, CDR2 SQIVND (reference sequence). The V gene lost 3 bases and the J gene lost 1 base, with 9 bases spanning the gap.

This rearrangement joins TRBV7-2 to TRBJ2-1; 8 bases map to TRBD2. V was pared by 5 bases and J by 0 bases, with 3 bases of the junction left unmatched. This CDR3 has 15 amino acids. Germline CDR1 SGHTA, CDR2 FQGNSA. The CDR3 sequence: CASSRGGSSYNEQFF. In nucleotides, the CDR3 is TGTGCCAGCAGCCGGGGGGGAAGCTCCTACAATGAGCAGTTCTTC. The whole variable domain, filled in from reference TRBV7-2 and TRBJ2-1, reads GAGVSQSPSNKVTEKGKDVELRCDPISGHTALYWYRQSLGQGLEFLIYFQGNSAPDKSGLPSDRFSAERTGGSVSTLTIQRTQQEDSAVYLCASSRGGSSYNEQFFGPGTRLTVL.